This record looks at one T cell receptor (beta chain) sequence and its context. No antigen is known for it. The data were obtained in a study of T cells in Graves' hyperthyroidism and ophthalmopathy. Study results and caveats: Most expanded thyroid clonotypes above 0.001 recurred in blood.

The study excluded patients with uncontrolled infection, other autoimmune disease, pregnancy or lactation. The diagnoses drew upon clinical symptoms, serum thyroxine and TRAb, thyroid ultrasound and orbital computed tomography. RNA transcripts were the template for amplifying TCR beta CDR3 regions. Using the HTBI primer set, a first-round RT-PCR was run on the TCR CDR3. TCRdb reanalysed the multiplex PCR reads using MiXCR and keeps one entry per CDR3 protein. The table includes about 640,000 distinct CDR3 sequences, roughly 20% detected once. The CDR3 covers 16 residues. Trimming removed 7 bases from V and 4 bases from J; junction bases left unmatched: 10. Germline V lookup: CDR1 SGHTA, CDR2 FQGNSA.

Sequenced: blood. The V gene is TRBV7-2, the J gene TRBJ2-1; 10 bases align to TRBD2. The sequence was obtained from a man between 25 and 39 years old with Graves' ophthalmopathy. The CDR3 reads CASIGLAGDMYNEQFF. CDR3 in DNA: TGTGCCAGCATAGGGCTAGCGGGAGATATGTACAATGAGCAGTTCTTC.